These 7 T cell receptor beta chains originate from one sample sequenced in a study of Ad26.COV2.S vaccination and SARS-CoV-2 variants (dated by TCRdb to about 2021). The sample's time point label is to be understood as: individuals recovered from natural SARS-CoV-2 infection. The library was produced with the immunoSEQ multiplex PCR assay. TCRdb obtained this table from immuneACCESS and retained in-frame rearrangements with V and J assigned. These tables miss some clones; where compared with another copy, unresolved V genes account for less than half of the shortfall, and the remainder is unexplained. This sample lists about 350,000 clones; around 90% were detected once. The top ten clones comprise roughly 3.9% of the sample. The source material was peripheral blood, sampled after recovery from COVID-19. Every receptor here comes from a human donor who had recovered from COVID-19.

V gene TRBV5-6 combines with J gene TRBJ2-5; weak D call: TRBD2 (5 bases). This CDR3 has 14 residues. Trimming took off 6 bases at V and 4 bases at J, with 16 bases between the two ends. Germline V CDR1 and CDR2: SGHDT, YYEEEE. The CDR3 is CASTPGEGAETQYF. The CDR3 bases are TGTGCCAGCACCCCAGGAGAGGGTGCAGAGACCCAGTACTTC.

This chain uses TRBV4-3 with TRBJ1-3; no definite D call. CDR3 size: 16 residues. Germline CDR1 reads LGHNA; CDR2 reads YSLEER. Between the trimmed V and J ends, which lost 0 bases and 1 base, there was a span of 10 bases. The CDR3 DNA is TGCGCCAGCAGCCAAGATGCCCTGATATCTGGAAACACCATATATTTT. This translates into CASSQDALISGNTIYF.

The chain joins TRBV15 to TRBJ2-3, with a weak D call TRBD2 (5 bases). Trimming removed 3 bases at V and 1 base at J, with 11 bases between. There are 15 residues in the CDR3. From germline, CDR1 is LNHNV and CDR2 YYDKDF (reference sequence). The DNA for the CDR3 is TGTGCCACCAGCAGCCCCTTGGAGGGCACAGATACGCAGTATTTT. It is translated as CATSSPLEGTDTQYF.

This sequence joins TRBV7-8 and TRBJ2-7; D possibly corresponds to TRBD1 (6 bases). The V and J ends lost 7 bases and 5 bases respectively, with 15 bases between them. The CDR3 contains 13 residues. The germline V gene has CDR1 SGHVS and CDR2 FQNEAQ. The CDR3 DNA reads TGTGCCAGCAATGGCAGGACAGAGGACGAGCAGTACTTC. Residues: CASNGRTEDEQYF.

CDR3 sequence reads: CSVDPTGGDGYTF. The CDR3 DNA reads as TGCAGCGTTGACCCAACAGGGGGCGATGGCTACACCTTC. The chain uses TRBV29-1 and TRBJ1-2; 9 nucleotides align to TRBD1. The CDR3 consists of 13 residues. Germline V gene lookup returns CDR1 SQVTM and CDR2 ANQGSEA. V was clipped by 3 bases and J by 6 bases; unmatched bases: 5. The full variable domain, in which reference TRBV29-1 and TRBJ1-2 provide the parts outside the CDR3, is SAVISQKPSRDICQRGTSLTIQCQVDSQVTMMFWYRQQPGQSLTLIATANQGSEATYESGFVIDKFPISRPNLTFSTLTVSNMSPEDSSIYLCSVDPTGGDGYTFGSGTRLTVV.

V is TRBV7-9 and J is TRBJ2-2; a possible D gene is TRBD2 (6 bases). The CDR3 runs to 15 residues. Germline V CDR1 and CDR2: SEHNR, FQNEAQ (reference sequence). Trimming shortened V by 3 bases and J by 1 base, and 9 bases separated the two germline ends. This CDR3 is CASSFGGGNTGELFF. In DNA, the CDR3 is TGTGCCAGCAGCTTCGGGGGAGGGAACACCGGGGAGCTGTTTTTT. Full variable domain (rest looked up from reference TRBV7-9 and TRBJ2-2): DTGVSQNPRHKITKRGQNVTFRCDPISEHNRLYWYRQTLGQGPEFLTYFQNEAQLEKSRLLSDRFSAERPKGSFSTLEIQRTEQGDSAMYLCASSFGGGNTGELFFGEGSRLTVL.

The chain has TRBV5-6 and TRBJ2-7, with 8 bases fitting TRBD1. With V trimmed by 0 bases and J by 5 bases, 7 bases remained unmatched. The CDR3 sequence is 15 residues long. Germline loops: CDR1 SGHDT, CDR2 YYEEEE. The CDR3 region is CASSLGGWTGNEQYF. The CDR3 nucleotides are TGTGCCAGCAGCTTGGGGGGTTGGACAGGGAACGAGCAGTACTTC.